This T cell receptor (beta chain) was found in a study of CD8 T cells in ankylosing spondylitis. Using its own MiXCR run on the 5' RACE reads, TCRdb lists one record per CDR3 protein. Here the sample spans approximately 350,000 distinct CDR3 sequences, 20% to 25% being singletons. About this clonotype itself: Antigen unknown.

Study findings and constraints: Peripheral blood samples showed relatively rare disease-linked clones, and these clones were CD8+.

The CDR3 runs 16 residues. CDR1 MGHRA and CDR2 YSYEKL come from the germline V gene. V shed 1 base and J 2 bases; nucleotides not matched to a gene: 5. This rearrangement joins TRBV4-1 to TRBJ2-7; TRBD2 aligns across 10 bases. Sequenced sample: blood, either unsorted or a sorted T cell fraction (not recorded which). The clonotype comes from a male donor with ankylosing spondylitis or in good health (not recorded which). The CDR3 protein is CASSQGAGTSAYEQYF. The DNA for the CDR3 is TGCGCCAGCAGCCAAGGGGCCGGGACTAGCGCCTACGAGCAGTACTTC.